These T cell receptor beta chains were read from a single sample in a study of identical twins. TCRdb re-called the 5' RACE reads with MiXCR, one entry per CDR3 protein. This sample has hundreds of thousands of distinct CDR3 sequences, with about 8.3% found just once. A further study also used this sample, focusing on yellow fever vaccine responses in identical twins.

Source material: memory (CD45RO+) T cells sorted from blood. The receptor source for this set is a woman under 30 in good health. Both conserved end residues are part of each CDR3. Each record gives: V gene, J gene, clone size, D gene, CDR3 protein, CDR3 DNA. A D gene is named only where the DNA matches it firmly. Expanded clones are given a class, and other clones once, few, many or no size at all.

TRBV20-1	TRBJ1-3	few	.	CSARSDLNTIYF	TGCAGTGCTAGATCGGACTTAAACACCATATATTTT
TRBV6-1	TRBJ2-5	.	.	CASSEVGPGETQYF	TGTGCCAGCAGTGAGGTGGGGCCGGGGGAGACCCAGTACTTC
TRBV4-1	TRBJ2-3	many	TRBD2	CASSPPGTSSSDTQYF	TGCGCCAGCAGCCCGCCCGGGACTAGCAGCTCAGATACGCAGTATTTT
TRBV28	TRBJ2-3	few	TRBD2	CASSFRSRLAGGKSTDTQYF	TGTGCCAGCAGTTTTCGGTCTAGACTAGCGGGAGGGAAGAGCACAGATACGCAGTATTTT
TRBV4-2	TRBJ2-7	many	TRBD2	CASSHGRGAYEQYF	TGTGCCAGCAGCCACGGGAGGGGGGCCTACGAGCAGTACTTC
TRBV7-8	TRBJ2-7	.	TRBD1	CASSLVGQGAGEQYF	TGTGCCAGCAGCTTAGTTGGCCAGGGGGCGGGCGAGCAGTACTTC
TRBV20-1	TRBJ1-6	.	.	CSAPGTRSSYNSPLHF	TGCAGTGCGCCCGGGACTCGTAGCTCCTATAATTCACCCCTCCACTTT
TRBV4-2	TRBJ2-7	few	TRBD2	CASSQVSSGTSYEQYF	TGTGCCAGCAGCCAAGTTTCCTCCGGGACTAGCTACGAGCAGTACTTC
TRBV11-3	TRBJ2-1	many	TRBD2	CASSVRAGGPGYEQFF	TGTGCCAGCAGCGTTCGCGCGGGAGGGCCTGGGTATGAGCAGTTCTTC
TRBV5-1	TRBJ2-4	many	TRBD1	CASSLPGQANIQYF	TGCGCCAGCAGCTTACCGGGACAGGCGAACATTCAGTACTTC
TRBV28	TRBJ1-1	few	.	CASSLQGLTEAFF	TGTGCCAGCAGTTTACAGGGGTTGACTGAAGCTTTCTTT
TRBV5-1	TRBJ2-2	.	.	CASSWATGPTGELFF	TGCGCCAGCAGCTGGGCAACAGGGCCCACCGGGGAGCTGTTTTTT
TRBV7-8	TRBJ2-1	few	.	CASSPAPREDEQFF	TGTGCCAGCAGCCCTGCTCCCAGGGAAGATGAGCAGTTCTTC
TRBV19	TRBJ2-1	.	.	CASRPVGEVSYNEQFF	TGTGCCAGTAGACCTGTCGGGGAAGTGTCCTACAATGAGCAGTTCTTC
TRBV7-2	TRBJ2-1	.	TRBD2	CASSRKGLATLGEQFF	TGTGCCAGCAGCCGTAAGGGACTAGCGACCTTAGGGGAGCAGTTCTTC
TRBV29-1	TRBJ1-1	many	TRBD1	CSVVNRGAWTEAFF	TGCAGCGTGGTGAACAGGGGTGCGTGGACTGAAGCTTTCTTT
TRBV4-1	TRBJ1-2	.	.	CASSPGRINYGYTF	TGCGCCAGCAGCCCCGGACGGATTAACTATGGCTACACCTTC
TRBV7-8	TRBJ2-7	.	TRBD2	CASRGTSGGPLLNF	TGTGCCAGCCGAGGGACTAGCGGAGGCCCCCTTCTGAACTTC
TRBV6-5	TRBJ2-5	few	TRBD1	CASSYSPGQGEETQYF	TGTGCCAGCAGTTACTCTCCGGGACAGGGGGAAGAGACCCAGTACTTC
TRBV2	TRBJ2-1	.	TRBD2	CASSVGGRSEQFF	TGTGCCAGCAGTGTTGGCGGGAGAAGTGAGCAGTTCTTC
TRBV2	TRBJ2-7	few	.	CASSPSPLPSYEQYF	TGTGCCAGCAGTCCAAGTCCGCTGCCCTCCTACGAGCAGTACTTC
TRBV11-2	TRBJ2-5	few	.	CASSQLGPQETQYF	TGTGCCAGCAGCCAACTCGGCCCCCAAGAGACCCAGTACTTC
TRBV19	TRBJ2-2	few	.	CASSEARNTGELFF	TGTGCCAGTAGTGAGGCGAGGAACACCGGGGAGCTGTTTTTT
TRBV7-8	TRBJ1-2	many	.	CASSYSDRASYYGYTF	TGTGCCAGCAGCTACTCGGACCGGGCCTCCTACTATGGCTACACCTTC